This T cell receptor beta chain is drawn from a study of blood T cell repertoires in COVID-19. In the study overall: There were acute and convalescent COVID-19 samples, and they came from the United States, Italy and Spain. The cDNA or gDNA used as material had been derived from T cells, B-cell-depleted T cells, or PBMCs.

Germline V gives CDR1 SQVTM, CDR2 ANQGSEA. The CDR3 has 19 residues. V was clipped by 0 bases and J by 4 bases; unmatched bases: 17. In the authors' methods: Estimated nucleated cell counts came from reference gene primer amplification. Measured with immunoSEQ multiplex PCR; TCRdb has only the in-frame clones, and not every one. That table is the source of V, J and clone size, and D and trimming were worked out from the DNA. The sample contains nearly 80,000 clones, around 84% of which appear only once. The V and J genes are TRBV29-1 and TRBJ2-5; 10 bases align to TRBD2. This clonotype originated in a woman between 65 and 79 years old with acute or convalescent COVID-19. The sample was peripheral blood. This CDR3 reads CSVEDGAASGSRILETQYF. As DNA, the CDR3 is TGCAGCGTTGAAGATGGTGCGGCTAGCGGGAGTAGGATTCTAGAGACCCAGTACTTC.